This TCR beta chain was observed in a study of T cells in Graves' hyperthyroidism and ophthalmopathy. For the study at large: Peripheral blood collection took place at initial diagnosis, before any treatment.

The CDR3 runs 13 residues. Trimming removed 4 bases at V and 7 bases at J, with 12 bases between. Germline V gene lookup returns CDR1 SGHNT and CDR2 YYREEE (reference sequence). RNA transcripts gave rise to amplified TCR beta CDR3 regions. First-round RT-PCR targeting the TCR CDR3 was performed with the HTBI primer set. TCRdb used MiXCR to reprocess the multiplex PCR reads, holding one entry per CDR3 protein. The profile shows 500,000 to 800,000 distinct CDR3 sequences, more than 14% of them singletons. Inclusion characteristics of ophthalmopathy patients comprised a Clinical Activity Score of at least 3, a NOSPECS grade of at least 4, and duration under 3 months.

The sample comprised blood. This TCR derives from a woman aged 45-60 years with Graves' ophthalmopathy. The V gene is TRBV5-4, the J gene TRBJ2-1; no definite D call. This CDR3 reads CASSPRTKNEQFF. The CDR3 DNA follows: TGTGCCAGCAGCCCCCGTACTAAAAATGAGCAGTTCTTC.